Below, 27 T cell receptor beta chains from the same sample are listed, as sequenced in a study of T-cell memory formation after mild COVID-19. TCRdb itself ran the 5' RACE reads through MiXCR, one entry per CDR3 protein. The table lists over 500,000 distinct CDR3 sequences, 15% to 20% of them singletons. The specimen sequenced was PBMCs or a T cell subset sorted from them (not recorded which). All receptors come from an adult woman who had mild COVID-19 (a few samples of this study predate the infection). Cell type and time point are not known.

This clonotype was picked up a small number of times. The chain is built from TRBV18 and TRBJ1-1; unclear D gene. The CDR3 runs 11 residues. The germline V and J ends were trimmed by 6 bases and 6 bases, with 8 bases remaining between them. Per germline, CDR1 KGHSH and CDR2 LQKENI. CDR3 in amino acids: CASSMTAEAFF. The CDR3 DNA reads TGTGCCAGCTCGATGACTGCTGAAGCTTTCTTT.

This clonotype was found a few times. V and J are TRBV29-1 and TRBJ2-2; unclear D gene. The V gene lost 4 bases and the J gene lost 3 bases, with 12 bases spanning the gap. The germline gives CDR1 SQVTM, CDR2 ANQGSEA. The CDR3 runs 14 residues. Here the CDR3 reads CSVGLAFDTGELFF. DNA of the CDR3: TGCAGCGTTGGCCTGGCTTTCGACACCGGGGAGCTGTTTTTT.

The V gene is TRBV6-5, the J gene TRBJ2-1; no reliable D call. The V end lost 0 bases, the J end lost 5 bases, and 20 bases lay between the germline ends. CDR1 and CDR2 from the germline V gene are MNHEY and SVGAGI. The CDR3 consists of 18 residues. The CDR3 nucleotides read TGTGCCAGCAGTTACTCGACCAGCTACCGGGTTCCCCACAATGAGCAGTTCTTC. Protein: CASSYSTSYRVPHNEQFF.

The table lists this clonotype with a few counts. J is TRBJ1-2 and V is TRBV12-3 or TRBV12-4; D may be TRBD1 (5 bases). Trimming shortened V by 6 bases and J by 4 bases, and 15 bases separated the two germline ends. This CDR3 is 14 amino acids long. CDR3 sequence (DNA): TGTGCCAGCAGCCCCTATAGGGGTCCCTATGGCTACACCTTC. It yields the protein CASSPYRGPYGYTF.

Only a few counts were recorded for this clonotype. As DNA, the CDR3 is TGTGCCAGCAGGGATACGCGGGGCAGCACAGATACGCAGTATTTT. It yields the protein CASRDTRGSTDTQYF. V usage is TRBV25-1 and J usage is TRBJ2-3, with D tentatively TRBD2 (6 bases). The V gene's germline CDR1 is MGHDK and CDR2 SYGVNS. This CDR3 spans 15 amino acids. V was clipped by 6 bases and J by 0 bases, with 13 bases between them. Full variable domain (remainder filled in from reference TRBV25-1 and TRBJ2-3): EADIYQTPRYLVIGTGKKITLECSQTMGHDKMYWYQQDPGMELHLIHYSYGVNSTEKGDLSSESTVSRIRTEHFPLTLESARPSHTSQYLCASRDTRGSTDTQYFGPGTRLTVL.

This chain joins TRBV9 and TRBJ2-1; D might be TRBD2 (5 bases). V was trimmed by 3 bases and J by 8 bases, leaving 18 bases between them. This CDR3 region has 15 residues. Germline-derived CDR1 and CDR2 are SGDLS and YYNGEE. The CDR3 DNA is TGTGCCAGCAGCGGCGGGCCCCTCGCGATCTATGAGCAGTTCTTC. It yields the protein CASSGGPLAIYEQFF.

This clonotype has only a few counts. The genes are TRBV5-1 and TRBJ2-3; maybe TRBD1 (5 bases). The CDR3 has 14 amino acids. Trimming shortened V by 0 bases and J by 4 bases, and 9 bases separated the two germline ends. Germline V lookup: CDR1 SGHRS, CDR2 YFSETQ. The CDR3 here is CASSLGRAADTQYF. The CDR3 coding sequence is TGCGCCAGCAGCTTGGGCAGGGCGGCAGATACGCAGTATTTT.

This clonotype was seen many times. CDR3 region: CASSRLAISTDTQYF. The DNA for the CDR3 is TGTGCCAGCAGCCGCCTAGCGATTAGCACAGATACGCAGTATTTT. The chain has TRBV7-2 and TRBJ2-3; D perhaps matches TRBD2 (6 bases). Deletions cut 5 bases from V and 0 bases from J, with 12 bases between. Germline lookup yields CDR1 SGHTA and CDR2 FQGNSA. This CDR3 contains 15 residues.

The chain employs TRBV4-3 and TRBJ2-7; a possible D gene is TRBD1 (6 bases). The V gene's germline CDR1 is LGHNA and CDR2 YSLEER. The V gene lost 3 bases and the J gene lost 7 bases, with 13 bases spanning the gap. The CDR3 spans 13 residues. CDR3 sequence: CASSHTRDKEQYF. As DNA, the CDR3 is TGCGCCAGCAGCCATACCCGGGACAAGGAGCAGTACTTC.

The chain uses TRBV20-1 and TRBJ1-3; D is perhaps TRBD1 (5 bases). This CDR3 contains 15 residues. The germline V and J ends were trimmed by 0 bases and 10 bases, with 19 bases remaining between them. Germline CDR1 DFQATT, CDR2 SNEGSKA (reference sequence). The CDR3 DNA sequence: TGCAGTGCTAGAGACTCCGGGACCCCCGGAGGGACCATATATTTT. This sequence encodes CSARDSGTPGGTIYF.

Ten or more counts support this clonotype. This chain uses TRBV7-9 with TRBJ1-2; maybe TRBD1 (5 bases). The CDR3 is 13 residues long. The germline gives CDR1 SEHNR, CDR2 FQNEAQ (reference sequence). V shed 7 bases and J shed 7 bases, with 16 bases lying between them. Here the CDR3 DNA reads TGTGCCAGCATGTGGGACGGACGAGGTGGCTACACCTTC. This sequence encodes CASMWDGRGGYTF.

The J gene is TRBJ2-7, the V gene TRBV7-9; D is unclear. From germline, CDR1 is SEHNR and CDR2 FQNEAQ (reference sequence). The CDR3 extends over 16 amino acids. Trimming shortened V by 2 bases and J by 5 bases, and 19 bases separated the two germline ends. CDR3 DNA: TGTGCCAGCAGCTTAATGAAACAGCCAGAGCCCAACGAGCAGTACTTC. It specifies CASSLMKQPEPNEQYF.

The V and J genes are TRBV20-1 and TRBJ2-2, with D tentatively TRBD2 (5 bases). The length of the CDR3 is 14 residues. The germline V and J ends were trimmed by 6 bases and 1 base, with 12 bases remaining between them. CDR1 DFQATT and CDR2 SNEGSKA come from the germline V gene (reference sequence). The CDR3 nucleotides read TGCAGTGCACAGAGCGGAGGGAACACCGGGGAGCTGTTTTTT. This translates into CSAQSGGNTGELFF.

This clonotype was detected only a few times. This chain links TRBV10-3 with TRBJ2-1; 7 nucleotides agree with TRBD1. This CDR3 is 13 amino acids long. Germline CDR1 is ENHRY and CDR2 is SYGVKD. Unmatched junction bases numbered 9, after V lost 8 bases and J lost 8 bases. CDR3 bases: TGTGCCATCTCAGAGACAGGGCCGGATGAGCAGTTCTTC. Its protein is CAISETGPDEQFF.

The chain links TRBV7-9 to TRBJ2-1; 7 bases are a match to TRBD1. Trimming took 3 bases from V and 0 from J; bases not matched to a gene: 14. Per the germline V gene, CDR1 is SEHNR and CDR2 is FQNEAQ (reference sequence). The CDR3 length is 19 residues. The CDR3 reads CASSFGPGTAKSSYNEQFF. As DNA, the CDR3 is TGTGCCAGCAGCTTCGGCCCTGGGACAGCTAAAAGCTCCTACAATGAGCAGTTCTTC.

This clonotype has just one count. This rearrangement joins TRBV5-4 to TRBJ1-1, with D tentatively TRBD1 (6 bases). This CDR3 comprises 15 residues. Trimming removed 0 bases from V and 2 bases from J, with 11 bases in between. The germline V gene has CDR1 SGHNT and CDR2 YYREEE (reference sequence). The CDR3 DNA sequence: TGTGCCAGCAGCTTGGCCGGGACAATTAACACTGAAGCTTTCTTT. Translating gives CASSLAGTINTEAFF.

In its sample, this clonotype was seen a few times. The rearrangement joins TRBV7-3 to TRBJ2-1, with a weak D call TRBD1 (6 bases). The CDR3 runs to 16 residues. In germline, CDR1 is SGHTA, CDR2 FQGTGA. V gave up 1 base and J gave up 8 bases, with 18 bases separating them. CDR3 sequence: CASSLKPKLGADEQFF. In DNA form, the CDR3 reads TGTGCCAGCAGCTTAAAACCCAAACTGGGGGCGGATGAGCAGTTCTTC.

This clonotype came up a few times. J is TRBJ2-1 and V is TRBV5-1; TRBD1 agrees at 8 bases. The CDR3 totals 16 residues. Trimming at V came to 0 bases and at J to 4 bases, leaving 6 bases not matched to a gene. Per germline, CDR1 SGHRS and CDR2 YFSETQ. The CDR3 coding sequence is TGCGCCAGCAGCTTGGCCGGACAGGGACCTTACAATGAGCAGTTCTTC. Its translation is CASSLAGQGPYNEQFF.

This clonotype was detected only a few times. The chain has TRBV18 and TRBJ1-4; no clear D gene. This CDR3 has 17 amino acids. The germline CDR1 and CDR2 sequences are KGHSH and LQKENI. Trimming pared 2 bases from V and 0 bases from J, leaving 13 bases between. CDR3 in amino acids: CASSPGKNYATNEKLFF. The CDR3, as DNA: TGTGCCAGCTCACCAGGGAAGAACTATGCAACTAATGAAAAACTGTTTTTT.

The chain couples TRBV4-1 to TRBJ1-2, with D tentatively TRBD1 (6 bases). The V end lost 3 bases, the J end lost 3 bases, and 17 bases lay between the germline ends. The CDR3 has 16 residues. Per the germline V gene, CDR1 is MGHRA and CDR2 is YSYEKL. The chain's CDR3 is CASSHGSTGWDYGYTF. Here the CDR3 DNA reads TGCGCCAGCAGCCACGGCTCTACAGGGTGGGACTATGGCTACACCTTC.

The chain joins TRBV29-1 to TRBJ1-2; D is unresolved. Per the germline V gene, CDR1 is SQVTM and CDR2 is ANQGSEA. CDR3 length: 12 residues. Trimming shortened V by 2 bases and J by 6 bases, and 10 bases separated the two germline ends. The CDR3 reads CSVERTSDGYTF. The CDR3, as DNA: TGCAGCGTTGAACGGACGTCAGATGGCTACACCTTC.

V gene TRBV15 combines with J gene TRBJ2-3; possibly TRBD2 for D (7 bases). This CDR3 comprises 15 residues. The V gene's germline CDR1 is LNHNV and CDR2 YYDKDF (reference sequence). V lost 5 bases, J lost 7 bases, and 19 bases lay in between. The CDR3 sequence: CATSPVGGLSNTQYF. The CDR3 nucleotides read TGTGCCACCAGCCCGGTGGGGGGGCTGTCGAATACGCAGTATTTT.

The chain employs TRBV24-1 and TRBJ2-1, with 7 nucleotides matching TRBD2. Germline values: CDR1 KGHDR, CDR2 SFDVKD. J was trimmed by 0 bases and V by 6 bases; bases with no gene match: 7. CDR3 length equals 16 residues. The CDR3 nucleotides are TGTGCCACCAGTCCGGGACTACCCAGCTCCTACAATGAGCAGTTCTTC. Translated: CATSPGLPSSYNEQFF.

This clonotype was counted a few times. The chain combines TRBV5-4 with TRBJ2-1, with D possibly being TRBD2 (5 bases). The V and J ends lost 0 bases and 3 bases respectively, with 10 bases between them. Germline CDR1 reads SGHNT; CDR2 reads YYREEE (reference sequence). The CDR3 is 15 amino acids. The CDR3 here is CASSLVSSFYNEQFF. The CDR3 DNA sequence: TGTGCCAGCAGCTTGGTCTCTAGCTTCTACAATGAGCAGTTCTTC.

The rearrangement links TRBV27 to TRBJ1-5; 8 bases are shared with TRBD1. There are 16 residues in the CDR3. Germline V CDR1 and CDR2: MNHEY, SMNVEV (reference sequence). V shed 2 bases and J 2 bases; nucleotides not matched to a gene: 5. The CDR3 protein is CASSLQGARGNQPQHF. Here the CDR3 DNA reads TGTGCCAGCAGTTTACAGGGGGCGCGAGGCAATCAGCCCCAGCATTTT.

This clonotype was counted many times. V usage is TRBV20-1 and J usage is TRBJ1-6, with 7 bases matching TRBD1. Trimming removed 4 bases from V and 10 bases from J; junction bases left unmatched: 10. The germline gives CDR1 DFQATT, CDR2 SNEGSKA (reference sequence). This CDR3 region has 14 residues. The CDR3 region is CSANKGQSGSPLHF. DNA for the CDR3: TGCAGTGCTAACAAGGGACAGTCTGGCTCACCCCTCCACTTT.

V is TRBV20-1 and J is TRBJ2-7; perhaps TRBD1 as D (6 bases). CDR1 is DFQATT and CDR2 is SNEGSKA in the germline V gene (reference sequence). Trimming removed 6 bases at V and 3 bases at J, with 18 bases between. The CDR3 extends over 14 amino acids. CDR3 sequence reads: CSARALDRGYEQYF. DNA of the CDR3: TGCAGTGCCCGGGCGTTGGACAGAGGCTACGAGCAGTACTTC.